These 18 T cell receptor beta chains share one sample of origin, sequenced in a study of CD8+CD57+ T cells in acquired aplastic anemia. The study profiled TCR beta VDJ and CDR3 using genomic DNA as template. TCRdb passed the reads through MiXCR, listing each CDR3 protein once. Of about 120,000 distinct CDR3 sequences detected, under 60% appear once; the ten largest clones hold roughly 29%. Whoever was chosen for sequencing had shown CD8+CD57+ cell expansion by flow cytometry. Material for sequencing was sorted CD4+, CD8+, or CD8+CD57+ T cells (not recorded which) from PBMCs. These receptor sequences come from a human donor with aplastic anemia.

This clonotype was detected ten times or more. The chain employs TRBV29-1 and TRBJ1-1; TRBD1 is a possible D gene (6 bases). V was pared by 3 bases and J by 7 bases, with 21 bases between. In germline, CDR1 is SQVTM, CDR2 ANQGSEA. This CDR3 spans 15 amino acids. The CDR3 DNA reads TGCAGCGTTGACCGAGGGCAGGGGATTAAGGGTGAAGCTTTCTTT. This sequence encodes CSVDRGQGIKGEAFF.

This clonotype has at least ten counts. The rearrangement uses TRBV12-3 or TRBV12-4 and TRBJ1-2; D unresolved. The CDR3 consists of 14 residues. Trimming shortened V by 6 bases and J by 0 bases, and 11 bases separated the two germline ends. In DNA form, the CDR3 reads TGTGCCAGCAGCCCTCGGACTTCTAACTATGGCTACACCTTC. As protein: CASSPRTSNYGYTF.

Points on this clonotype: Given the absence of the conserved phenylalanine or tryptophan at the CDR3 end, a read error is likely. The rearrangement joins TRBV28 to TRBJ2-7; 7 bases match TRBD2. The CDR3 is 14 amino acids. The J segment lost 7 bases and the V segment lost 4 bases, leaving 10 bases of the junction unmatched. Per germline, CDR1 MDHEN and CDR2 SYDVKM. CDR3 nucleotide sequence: TGTGCCAGCAGTTGGGGACTACTAGCGAGGGAGCAGTACCTC. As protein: CASSWGLLAREQYL.

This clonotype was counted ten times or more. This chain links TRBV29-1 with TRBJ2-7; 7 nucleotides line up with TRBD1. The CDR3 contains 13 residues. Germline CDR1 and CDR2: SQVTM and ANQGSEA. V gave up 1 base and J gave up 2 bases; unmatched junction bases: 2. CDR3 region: CSVEGDRPYEQYF. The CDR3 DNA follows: TGCAGCGTTGAAGGGGACAGACCCTACGAGCAGTACTTC.

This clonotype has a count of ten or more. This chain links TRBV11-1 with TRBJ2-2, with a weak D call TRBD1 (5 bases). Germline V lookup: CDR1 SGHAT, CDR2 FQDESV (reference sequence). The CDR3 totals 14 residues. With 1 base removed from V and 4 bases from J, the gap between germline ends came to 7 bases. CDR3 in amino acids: CASSLDDSTGELFF. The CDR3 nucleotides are TGTGCCAGCAGCTTAGACGACAGCACCGGGGAGCTGTTTTTT.

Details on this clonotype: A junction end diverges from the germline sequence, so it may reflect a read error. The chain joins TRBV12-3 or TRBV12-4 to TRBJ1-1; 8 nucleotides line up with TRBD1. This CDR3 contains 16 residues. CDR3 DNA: TGTGCCACCAGTGATAGGGACAGGCGATTGAACACTGAAGCTTTCTTT. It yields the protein CATSDRDRRLNTEAFF.

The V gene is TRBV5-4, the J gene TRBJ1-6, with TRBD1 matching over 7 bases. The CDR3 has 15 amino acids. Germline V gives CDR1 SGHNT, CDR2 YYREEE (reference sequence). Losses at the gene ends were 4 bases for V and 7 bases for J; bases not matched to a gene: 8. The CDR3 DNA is TGTGCCAGCAGCCCTTCGGGGACAGCAAATTCACCCCTCCACTTT. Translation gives CASSPSGTANSPLHF.

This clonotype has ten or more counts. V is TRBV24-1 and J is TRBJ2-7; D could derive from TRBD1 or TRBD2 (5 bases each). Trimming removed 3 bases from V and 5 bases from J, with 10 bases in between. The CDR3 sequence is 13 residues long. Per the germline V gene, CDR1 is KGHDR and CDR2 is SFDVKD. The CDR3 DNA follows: TGTGCCACCAGTGATCCGAGGGGCCACGAGCAGTACTTC. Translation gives CATSDPRGHEQYF.

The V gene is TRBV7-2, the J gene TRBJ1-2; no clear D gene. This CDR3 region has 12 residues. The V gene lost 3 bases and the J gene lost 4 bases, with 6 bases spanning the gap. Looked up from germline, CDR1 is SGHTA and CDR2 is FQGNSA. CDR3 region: CASSFRSYGYTF. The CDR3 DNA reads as TGTGCCAGCAGCTTTCGGAGCTATGGCTACACCTTC.

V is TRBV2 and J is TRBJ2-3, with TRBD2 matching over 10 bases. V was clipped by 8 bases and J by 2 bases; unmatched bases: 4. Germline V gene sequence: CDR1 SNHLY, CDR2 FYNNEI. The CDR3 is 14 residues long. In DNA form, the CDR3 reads TGTGCCAGCGCCGGACTAGCGGACACAGATACGCAGTATTTT. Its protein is CASAGLADTDTQYF.

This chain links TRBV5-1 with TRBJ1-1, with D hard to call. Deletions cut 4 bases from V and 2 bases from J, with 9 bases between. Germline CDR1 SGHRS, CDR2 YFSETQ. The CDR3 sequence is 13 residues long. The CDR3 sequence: CASSPGFNTEAFF. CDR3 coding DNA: TGCGCCAGCAGCCCTGGCTTTAACACTGAAGCTTTCTTT. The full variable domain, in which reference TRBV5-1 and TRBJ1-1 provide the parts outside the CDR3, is KAGVTQTPRYLIKTRGQQVTLSCSPISGHRSVSWYQQTPGQGLQFLFEYFSETQRNKGNFPGRFSGRQFSNSRSEMNVSTLELGDSALYLCASSPGFNTEAFFGQGTRLTVV.

This CDR3 is CASSVEDRGFGGYTF. The CDR3 DNA reads TGTGCCAGCAGCGTAGAGGACAGGGGCTTCGGCGGCTACACCTTC. The V gene is TRBV9, the J gene TRBJ1-2, with 9 bases that match TRBD1. With 0 bases clipped from V and 8 bases from J, the junction kept 8 bases outside the gene matches. The CDR3 extends over 15 amino acids. Germline V gene lookup returns CDR1 SGDLS and CDR2 YYNGEE.

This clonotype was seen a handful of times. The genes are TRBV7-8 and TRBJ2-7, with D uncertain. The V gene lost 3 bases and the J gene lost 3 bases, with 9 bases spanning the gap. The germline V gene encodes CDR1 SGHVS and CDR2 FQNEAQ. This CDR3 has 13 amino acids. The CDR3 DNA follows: TGTGCCAGCAGCTTGAGGCGTGACTACGAGCAGTACTTC. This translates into CASSLRRDYEQYF.

CDR3 sequence reads: CAISEGGGNTEAFF. The DNA of the CDR3 is TGTGCCATCAGTGAGGGGGGGGGGAACACTGAAGCTTTCTTT. This sequence joins TRBV10-3 and TRBJ1-1; tentatively, D is TRBD1 (5 bases). The CDR3 is 14 residues long. From germline, CDR1 is ENHRY and CDR2 SYGVKD. Trimming removed 2 bases at V and 1 base at J, with 8 bases between.

Written as DNA, the CDR3 is TGCAGTGCTGGAATCGTAGATGGCTACACCTTC. Its translation is CSAGIVDGYTF. V is TRBV20-1 and J is TRBJ1-2; no clear D. CDR1 and CDR2 (germline): DFQATT, SNEGSKA (reference sequence). Trimming stripped 5 bases from V and 6 bases from J, with 10 bases between. The CDR3 contains 11 residues.

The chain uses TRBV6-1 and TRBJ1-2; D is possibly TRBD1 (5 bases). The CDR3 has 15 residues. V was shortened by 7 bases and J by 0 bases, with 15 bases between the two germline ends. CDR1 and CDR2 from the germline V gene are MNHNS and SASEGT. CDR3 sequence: CASNTGYSPNYGYTF. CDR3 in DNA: TGTGCCAGCAACACAGGATACTCCCCTAACTATGGCTACACCTTC.

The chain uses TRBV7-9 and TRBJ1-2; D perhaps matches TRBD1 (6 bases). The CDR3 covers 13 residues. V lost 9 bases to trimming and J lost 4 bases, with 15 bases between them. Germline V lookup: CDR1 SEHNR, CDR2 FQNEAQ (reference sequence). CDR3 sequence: CASSTQGPYGYTF. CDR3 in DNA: TGTGCCAGTAGTACACAGGGACCCTATGGCTACACCTTC.

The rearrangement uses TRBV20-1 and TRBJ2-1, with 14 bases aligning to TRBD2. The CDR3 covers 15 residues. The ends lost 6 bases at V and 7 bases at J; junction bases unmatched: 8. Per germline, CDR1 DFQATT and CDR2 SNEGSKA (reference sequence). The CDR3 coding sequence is TGCAGTGCCCGTGGGACTAGCGGGAGATTGAATGAGCAGTTCTTC. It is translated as CSARGTSGRLNEQFF.